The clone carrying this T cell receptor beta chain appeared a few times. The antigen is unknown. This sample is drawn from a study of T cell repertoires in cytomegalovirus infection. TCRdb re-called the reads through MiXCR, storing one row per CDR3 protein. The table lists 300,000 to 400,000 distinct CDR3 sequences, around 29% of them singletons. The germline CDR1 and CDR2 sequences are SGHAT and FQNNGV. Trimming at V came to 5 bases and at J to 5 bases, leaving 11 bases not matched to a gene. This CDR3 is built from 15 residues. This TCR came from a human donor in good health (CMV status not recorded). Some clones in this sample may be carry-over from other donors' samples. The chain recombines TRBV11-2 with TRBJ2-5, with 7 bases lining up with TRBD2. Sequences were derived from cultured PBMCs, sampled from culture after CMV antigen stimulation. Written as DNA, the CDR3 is TGTGCCAGCAGCAAAGGGAGGGCCCTTGGGGAGACCCAGTACTTC. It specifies CASSKGRALGETQYF.